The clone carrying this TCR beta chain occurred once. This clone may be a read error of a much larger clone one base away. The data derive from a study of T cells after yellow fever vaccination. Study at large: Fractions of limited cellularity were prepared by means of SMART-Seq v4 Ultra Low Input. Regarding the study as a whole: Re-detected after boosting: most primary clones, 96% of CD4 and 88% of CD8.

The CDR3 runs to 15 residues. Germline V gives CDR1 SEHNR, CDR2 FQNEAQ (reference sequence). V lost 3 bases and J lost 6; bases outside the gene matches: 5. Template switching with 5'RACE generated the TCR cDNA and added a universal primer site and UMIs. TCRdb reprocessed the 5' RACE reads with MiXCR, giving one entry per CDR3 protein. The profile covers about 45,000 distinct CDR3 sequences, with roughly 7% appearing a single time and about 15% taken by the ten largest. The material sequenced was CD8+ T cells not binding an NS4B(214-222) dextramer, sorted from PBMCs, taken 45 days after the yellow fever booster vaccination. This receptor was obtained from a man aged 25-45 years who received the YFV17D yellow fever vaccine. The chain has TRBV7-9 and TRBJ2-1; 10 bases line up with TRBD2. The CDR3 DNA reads TGTGCCAGCAGCTTCTATAGCGGGAGGTCCAATGAGCAGTTCTTC. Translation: CASSFYSGRSNEQFF.